This entry is about one T cell receptor (beta chain). Antigen unknown. The source of the sample is a study of tumour-infiltrating T cells in Burkitt lymphoma. About the study: This cohort included all epidemiological subtypes of Burkitt lymphoma. Overall and progression-free survival were predicted by productive clonality.

Data came from immunoSEQ multiplex PCR; TCRdb stores just in-frame clones and leaves some out. The sample shows about 720 clones, around 95% of them seen only once. Germline loops: CDR1 SNHLY, CDR2 FYNNEI. The CDR3 spans 16 residues. The V and J ends lost 5 bases and 2 bases, in that order; junction bases with no gene match: 12. The study, taken as a whole, reports: Several public clonotypes recurred in numerous Burkitt lymphoma patients.

This clonotype originated in a human donor with Burkitt lymphoma. The specimen sequenced was tumor tissue. J is TRBJ2-7 and V is TRBV2; 7 bases are a match to TRBD1. DNA for the CDR3: TGTGCCAGCAGTCCATTCCGGGACAGCGATACCTACGAGCAGTACGTC. This codes for CASSPFRDSDTYEQYV.